The next 2 T cell receptor beta chains were all read from a single sample in a study of T cell responses to AZD1222 COVID-19 vaccine. The table came from immunoSEQ multiplex PCR; TCRdb's copy has only in-frame clones and leaves some out. The table records 130,000 or so clones, around 84% of them present only once. This sample comprised peripheral blood, obtained 28 days after the second AZD1222 dose. Every receptor here comes from an adult who received the AZD1222 COVID-19 vaccine.

The rearrangement uses TRBV6-5 and TRBJ1-4; D gene unclear. Per the germline V gene, CDR1 is MNHEY and CDR2 is SVGAGI. There are 14 residues in the CDR3. Deletions cut 8 bases from V and 3 bases from J, with 13 bases between. The CDR3, as DNA: TGTGCCAGCTTTAGCATGCGGGCTAATGAAAAACTGTTTTTT. Its translation is CASFSMRANEKLFF.

This chain connects TRBV5-1 to TRBJ2-2; D unresolved. Germline V CDR1 and CDR2: SGHRS, YFSETQ. The length of the CDR3 is 14 residues. V lost 6 bases and J 2 bases, leaving 11 bases between the germline ends. The CDR3 loop reads CASMAPFNTGELFF. Written as DNA, the CDR3 is TGCGCCAGCATGGCCCCGTTTAACACCGGGGAGCTGTTTTTT.